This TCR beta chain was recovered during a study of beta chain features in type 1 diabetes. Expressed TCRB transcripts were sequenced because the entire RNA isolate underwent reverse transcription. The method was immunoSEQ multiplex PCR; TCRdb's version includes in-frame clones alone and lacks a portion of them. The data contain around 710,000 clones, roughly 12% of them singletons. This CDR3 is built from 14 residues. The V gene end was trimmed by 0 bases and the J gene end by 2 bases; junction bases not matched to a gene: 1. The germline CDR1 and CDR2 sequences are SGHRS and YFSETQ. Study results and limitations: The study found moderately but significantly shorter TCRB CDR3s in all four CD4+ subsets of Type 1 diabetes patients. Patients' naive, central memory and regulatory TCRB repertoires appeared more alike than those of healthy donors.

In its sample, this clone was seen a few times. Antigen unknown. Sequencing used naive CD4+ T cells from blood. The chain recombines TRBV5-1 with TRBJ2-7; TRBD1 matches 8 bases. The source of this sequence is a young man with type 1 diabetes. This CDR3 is CASSLAGGPYEQYF. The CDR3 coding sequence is TGCGCCAGCAGCTTGGCAGGGGGCCCCTACGAGCAGTACTTC.